Presented here are 19 T cell receptor beta chains from one specimen sequenced in a study of early T cells in non-severe SARS-CoV-2 infection. TCRdb called the 5' RACE reads again in MiXCR, with one record for every CDR3 protein. The table records around 92,000 distinct CDR3 sequences, approximately 9.9% of them present only once. Sequencing input: whole blood. These receptors were taken from an adult who was a healthcare worker with PCR-confirmed SARS-CoV-2 infection or an uninfected control (not recorded which).

This clonotype was counted only a few times. The chain combines TRBV20-1 with TRBJ1-5; the D gene is possibly TRBD1 (5 bases). V lost 3 bases to trimming and J lost 2 bases, with 11 bases between them. CDR3 length equals 14 residues. In germline, CDR1 is DFQATT, CDR2 SNEGSKA (reference sequence). The CDR3 reads CSASRGEGNQPQHF. The CDR3 DNA reads TGCAGTGCTAGTCGAGGGGAAGGCAATCAGCCCCAGCATTTT.

This clonotype was found a few times. The chain employs TRBV20-1 and TRBJ2-1, with 8 bases matching TRBD2. Trimming removed 3 bases from V and 10 bases from J; junction bases left unmatched: 5. CDR1 is DFQATT and CDR2 is SNEGSKA in the germline V gene (reference sequence). There are 12 residues in the CDR3. The CDR3 is CSASGGAPEQFF. The DNA for the CDR3 is TGCAGTGCTAGCGGGGGGGCACCCGAGCAGTTCTTC.

The chain carries TRBV28 and TRBJ1-1, with a tentative D call TRBD1 (5 bases). This CDR3 has 15 amino acids. Trimming removed 8 bases at V and 4 bases at J, with 20 bases between. Germline assignment: CDR1 MDHEN and CDR2 SYDVKM. The CDR3 coding sequence is TGTGCCAGCTCCATTGGCGGGGGAAGATTCACTGAAGCTTTCTTT. Residues: CASSIGGGRFTEAFF.

The chain joins TRBV7-3 to TRBJ2-2; no definite D call. The CDR3 is made up of 14 amino acids. Germline-derived CDR1 and CDR2 are SGHTA and FQGTGA. V lost 2 bases and J 5 bases, leaving 9 bases between the germline ends. In DNA, the CDR3 is TGTGCCAGCAGCTTATCAAGTGTTACCGGGGAGCTGTTTTTT. The encoded protein is CASSLSSVTGELFF.

This clonotype appeared many times. The genes are TRBV5-1 and TRBJ2-1; a weak D match, TRBD1 (5 bases). Trimming shortened V by 3 bases and J by 0 bases, and 7 bases separated the two germline ends. Per germline, CDR1 SGHRS and CDR2 YFSETQ. The CDR3 has 14 residues. CDR3 in amino acids: CASSSRVSYNEQFF. Here the CDR3 DNA reads TGCGCCAGCAGCTCCAGGGTCTCCTACAATGAGCAGTTCTTC.

This clonotype was recorded at least ten times. The chain couples TRBV6-5 to TRBJ1-5, with TRBD1 identical over 8 bases. In germline, CDR1 is MNHEY, CDR2 SVGAGI. V trimming: 5 bases; J trimming: 1 base; junction bases outside the gene matches: 4. The CDR3 consists of 15 residues. CDR3 region: CASSADRGSNQPQHF. Here the CDR3 DNA reads TGTGCCAGCAGTGCCGACAGGGGAAGCAATCAGCCCCAGCATTTT.

In this sample, this clonotype turned up many times. This chain connects TRBV6-6 to TRBJ1-1; 7 bases agree with TRBD1. The CDR3 length is 15 residues. V trimming: 7 bases; J trimming: 2 bases; junction bases outside the gene matches: 10. Germline CDR1 MNHNY, CDR2 SVGAGI (reference sequence). The CDR3 protein is CASNRRDRLNTEAFF. DNA for the CDR3: TGTGCCAGCAACAGACGGGACAGACTTAACACTGAAGCTTTCTTT.

This clonotype was observed at least ten times. The chain joins TRBV7-3 to TRBJ1-1, with D unclear. The CDR3 spans 14 residues. Germline-derived CDR1 and CDR2 are SGHTA and FQGTGA. Deletions cut 4 bases from V and 0 bases from J, with 9 bases between. Here the CDR3 reads CASSWQSMNTEAFF. CDR3 DNA sequence: TGTGCCAGCAGCTGGCAGAGCATGAACACTGAAGCTTTCTTT.

This clonotype was recorded a few times. This chain connects TRBV3-1 to TRBJ2-2, with 14 bases lining up with TRBD2. The V segment lost 6 bases and the J segment 5 bases; nucleotides outside the gene matches: 14. Germline V gives CDR1 LGHDT, CDR2 YNNKEL (reference sequence). This CDR3 has 19 amino acids. This CDR3 is CASSRVPGLAGVGTGELFF. Written as DNA, the CDR3 is TGTGCCAGCAGTAGAGTACCGGGACTAGCGGGAGTCGGTACCGGGGAGCTGTTTTTT.

This clonotype was observed at least ten times. The rearrangement uses TRBV4-2 and TRBJ2-1; 11 nucleotides match TRBD2. J was trimmed by 1 base and V by 3 bases; bases with no gene match: 8. From germline, CDR1 is LGHNA and CDR2 YNFKEQ. The CDR3 spans 18 residues. CDR3 bases: TGTGCCAGCAGCCAGTCTAGCGGGGGGTATGTTTCCTACAATGAGCAGTTCTTC. Encoded protein: CASSQSSGGYVSYNEQFF.

This clonotype occurred a few times. This chain joins TRBV5-6 and TRBJ2-1, with 7 bases matching TRBD2. CDR3 length: 15 amino acids. Losses at the gene ends were 4 bases for V and 9 bases for J; bases not matched to a gene: 13. From germline, CDR1 is SGHDT and CDR2 YYEEEE. This chain's CDR3 is CASSAGVGRGAEQFF. DNA of the CDR3: TGTGCCAGCAGCGCGGGAGTAGGACGTGGAGCTGAGCAGTTCTTC.

This clonotype was counted many times. The chain combines TRBV5-1 with TRBJ1-5, with D tentatively TRBD1 (5 bases). Germline V gives CDR1 SGHRS, CDR2 YFSETQ. The CDR3 consists of 13 residues. The V end was cut by 1 base, the J end by 8 bases, with 10 bases between. CDR3 bases: TGCGCCAGCAGCTTGTTGGGGCTGGAGCCCCAGCATTTT. Translation: CASSLLGLEPQHF.

The V call is TRBV6-8, the J call TRBJ2-2, with TRBD2 matching over 10 bases. Germline trimming cut 5 bases from V and 4 bases from J; bases unmatched to any gene: 10. In germline, CDR1 is MNHGY, CDR2 SAAAGT. The CDR3 is 17 amino acids. CDR3 amino acids: CASSDPISGGLTGELFF. CDR3 in DNA: TGTGCCAGCAGTGATCCGATTAGCGGGGGGCTCACCGGGGAGCTGTTTTTT.

This clonotype was detected ten times or more. The chain couples TRBV12-3 or TRBV12-4 to TRBJ1-1; the match to TRBD1 covers 8 bases. The V and J ends lost 3 bases and 4 bases, in that order; junction bases with no gene match: 4. CDR3 length: 14 residues. The CDR3 loop is CASSFDRGSTEAFF. The CDR3 DNA follows: TGTGCCAGCAGTTTCGACAGGGGTAGCACTGAAGCTTTCTTT.

This clonotype was observed at least ten times. V is TRBV28 and J is TRBJ1-1; D is unclear. The V end was cut by 6 bases, the J end by 1 base, with 12 bases between. Germline CDR1 and CDR2: MDHEN and SYDVKM. The CDR3 length is 14 residues. The chain's CDR3 is CASRRLDTNTEAFF. CDR3 bases: TGTGCCAGCAGGCGACTCGACACGAACACTGAAGCTTTCTTT.

This clonotype was seen just once. The chain carries TRBV6-5 and TRBJ1-3; unclear D gene. Deletions cut 2 bases from V and 1 base from J, with 6 bases between. CDR3 size: 14 residues. CDR1 and CDR2 from the germline V gene are MNHEY and SVGAGI. The CDR3 spells CASSYLRSGNTIYF. The DNA of the CDR3 is TGTGCCAGCAGTTACCTGAGATCTGGAAACACCATATATTTT.

The sample holds a few counts of this clonotype. J is TRBJ1-2 and V is TRBV20-1; no clear D. With 6 bases removed from V and 0 bases from J, the gap between germline ends came to 11 bases. Germline CDR1 and CDR2: DFQATT and SNEGSKA (reference sequence). The CDR3 is 13 residues long. The CDR3 nucleotides read TGCAGTGCACCTAAGGCCCCTAACTATGGCTACACCTTC. As protein: CSAPKAPNYGYTF.

The sample holds many counts of this clonotype. This chain links TRBV14 with TRBJ2-5; TRBD1 matches at 10 bases. CDR1 and CDR2 (germline): SGHDN, FVKESK. This CDR3 spans 16 amino acids. V gave up 4 bases and J gave up 2 bases; unmatched junction bases: 7. This CDR3 reads CASSPAGTGDQETQYF. Written as DNA, the CDR3 is TGTGCCAGCAGCCCAGCTGGGACAGGGGATCAAGAGACCCAGTACTTC.

This clonotype has ten or more counts. The chain carries TRBV12-3 or TRBV12-4 and TRBJ1-2; TRBD1 matches at 7 bases. V lost 5 bases to trimming and J lost 7 bases; unmatched junction nucleotides: 4. The CDR3 loop spans 12 amino acids. The chain's CDR3 is CASSPTGFGYTF. In nucleotides, the CDR3 is TGTGCCAGCAGTCCGACAGGGTTTGGCTACACCTTC.